Listed below are T cell receptor beta chains from one sample, sequenced in a study of blood T cell repertoires in COVID-19. Clones were sequenced by immunoSEQ multiplex PCR, and TCRdb holds only the in-frame ones, with some missing. The sample lists 200,000 to 250,000 clones, more than 70% occurring once. Sequencing input: peripheral blood. The receptor source for this set is a woman aged 80 or over with acute or convalescent COVID-19. CDR3s include the opening cysteine and the closing phenylalanine or tryptophan. The D gene is left open where the match is weak. A clone size is listed for some rows: how often the clone was seen (once, few, many), or a class if it is expanded.

clone_size: .
v_call: TRBV28
d_call: .
j_call: TRBJ2-5
cdr3_aa: CASSTRRLETQYF
cdr3_nt: TGTGCCAGCTCGACGCGGCGGTTGGAGACCCAGTACTTC

clone_size: .
v_call: TRBV11-3
d_call: TRBD1
j_call: TRBJ1-2
cdr3_aa: CASSKDRGHGYTF
cdr3_nt: TGTGCCAGCAGCAAAGACAGGGGGCATGGCTACACCTTC

clone_size: .
v_call: TRBV6-5
d_call: TRBD1
j_call: TRBJ2-7
cdr3_aa: CASSSSDRVWGEQYF
cdr3_nt: TGTGCCAGCAGTTCCTCGGACAGGGTATGGGGCGAGCAGTACTTC

clone_size: .
v_call: TRBV19
d_call: TRBD1
j_call: TRBJ1-1
cdr3_aa: CASSIRTGLTEAFF
cdr3_nt: TGTGCCAGTAGTATAAGGACAGGGTTGACTGAAGCTTTCTTT

clone_size: few
v_call: TRBV5-8
d_call: .
j_call: TRBJ1-5
cdr3_aa: CASSLGQVSNQPQHF
cdr3_nt: TGTGCCAGCAGCTTGGGGCAGGTTAGCAATCAGCCCCAGCATTTT

clone_size: .
v_call: TRBV11-1
d_call: TRBD1
j_call: TRBJ1-1
cdr3_aa: CASSLGGQGYTEAFF
cdr3_nt: TGTGCCAGCAGCTTAGGGGGACAGGGGTACACTGAAGCTTTCTTT

clone_size: .
v_call: TRBV18
d_call: .
j_call: TRBJ2-7
cdr3_aa: CASSPGPGTLRIEQYF
cdr3_nt: TGTGCCAGCTCACCCGGGCCAGGGACACTTCGAATCGAGCAGTACTTC

clone_size: .
v_call: TRBV18
d_call: TRBD1
j_call: TRBJ1-1
cdr3_aa: CASSPDRYTEAFF
cdr3_nt: TGTGCCAGCTCACCGGACAGGTACACTGAAGCTTTCTTT

clone_size: .
v_call: TRBV7-2
d_call: TRBD2
j_call: TRBJ2-5
cdr3_aa: CASSHITGGTLRETQYF
cdr3_nt: TGTGCCAGCAGCCATATTACCGGGGGGACCCTCCGAGAGACCCAGTACTTC

clone_size: few
v_call: TRBV28
d_call: .
j_call: TRBJ1-1
cdr3_aa: CASRSTGSKGFF
cdr3_nt: TGTGCCAGCAGATCAACAGGGAGTAAGGGTTTCTTT

clone_size: .
v_call: TRBV2
d_call: .
j_call: TRBJ1-2
cdr3_aa: CASTQTGVGGYGYTF
cdr3_nt: TGTGCCAGCACCCAAACGGGGGTGGGGGGCTATGGCTACACCTTC

clone_size: .
v_call: TRBV5-5
d_call: .
j_call: TRBJ2-3
cdr3_aa: CASSLIGAESTDTQYF
cdr3_nt: TGTGCCAGCAGCTTGATAGGGGCCGAAAGCACAGATACGCAGTATTTT

clone_size: once
v_call: TRBV7-8
d_call: .
j_call: TRBJ1-4
cdr3_aa: CASSSQMGFTNEKLFF
cdr3_nt: TGTGCCAGCAGCTCCCAAATGGGCTTTACAAATGAAAAACTGTTTTTT

clone_size: .
v_call: TRBV4-1
d_call: .
j_call: TRBJ1-1
cdr3_aa: CASSQANMGAANTEAFF
cdr3_nt: TGCGCCAGCAGCCAAGCCAACATGGGAGCCGCGAACACTGAAGCTTTCTTT

clone_size: .
v_call: TRBV5-4
d_call: .
j_call: TRBJ1-1
cdr3_aa: CASSSGRNTEAFF
cdr3_nt: TGTGCCAGCAGCTCAGGGCGAAACACTGAAGCTTTCTTT

clone_size: .
v_call: TRBV18
d_call: TRBD2
j_call: TRBJ2-3
cdr3_aa: CASSPRSGLAGARTDTQYF
cdr3_nt: TGTGCCAGCTCACCAAGATCGGGACTAGCGGGGGCCCGCACAGATACGCAGTATTTT

clone_size: .
v_call: TRBV7-8
d_call: .
j_call: TRBJ1-1
cdr3_aa: CASSLGPPGARAEAFF
cdr3_nt: TGTGCCAGCAGCTTAGGACCCCCAGGGGCGCGCGCTGAAGCTTTCTTT

clone_size: .
v_call: TRBV7-2
d_call: TRBD1
j_call: TRBJ2-3
cdr3_aa: CASSGTGYTDTQYF
cdr3_nt: TGTGCCAGCAGCGGGACAGGTTACACAGATACGCAGTATTTT

clone_size: .
v_call: TRBV6-5
d_call: .
j_call: TRBJ2-3
cdr3_aa: CASSHRQDKYTQYF
cdr3_nt: TGTGCCAGCAGCCACCGGCAGGATAAATATACGCAGTATTTT

clone_size: .
v_call: TRBV3-1/TRBV3-2
d_call: TRBD2
j_call: TRBJ2-3
cdr3_aa: CASSQPFGTSGRASTDTQYF
cdr3_nt: TGTGCCAGCAGCCAACCCTTTGGGACTAGCGGACGAGCTAGCACAGATACGCAGTATTTT

clone_size: .
v_call: TRBV7-2
d_call: TRBD2
j_call: TRBJ2-1
cdr3_aa: CASSLAALAGVNEQFF
cdr3_nt: TGTGCCAGCAGCTTAGCGGCTCTAGCGGGGGTGAATGAGCAGTTCTTC

clone_size: .
v_call: TRBV19
d_call: TRBD1
j_call: TRBJ1-4
cdr3_aa: CASSMSGTGALREKLFF
cdr3_nt: TGTGCCAGTAGTATGAGTGGGACAGGGGCCCTTCGAGAAAAACTGTTTTTT

clone_size: .
v_call: TRBV28
d_call: .
j_call: TRBJ2-1
cdr3_aa: CASSFQGQPPNEQFF
cdr3_nt: TGTGCCAGCAGTTTTCAGGGCCAACCCCCCAATGAGCAGTTCTTC

clone_size: .
v_call: TRBV19
d_call: .
j_call: TRBJ1-5
cdr3_aa: CASSPISGSPQPQHF
cdr3_nt: TGTGCCAGTTCGCCCATTTCGGGATCACCTCAGCCCCAGCATTTT

clone_size: once
v_call: TRBV4-2
d_call: .
j_call: TRBJ1-6
cdr3_aa: CASSQDLANSPLHF
cdr3_nt: TGTGCCAGCAGCCAAGATCTAGCCAATTCACCCCTCCACTTT

clone_size: .
v_call: TRBV6-5
d_call: .
j_call: TRBJ2-5
cdr3_aa: CASSRIGRGEETQYF
cdr3_nt: TGTGCCAGCAGTAGAATAGGGCGGGGTGAAGAGACCCAGTACTTC

clone_size: .
v_call: TRBV6-5
d_call: .
j_call: TRBJ1-5
cdr3_aa: CASQAETTTNQPQHF
cdr3_nt: TGTGCCAGCCAGGCGGAGACTACCACCAATCAGCCCCAGCATTTT

clone_size: .
v_call: TRBV5-1
d_call: .
j_call: TRBJ1-4
cdr3_aa: CASSLGAQATNEKLFF
cdr3_nt: TGCGCCAGCAGCTTGGGGGCACAGGCAACTAATGAAAAACTGTTTTTT

clone_size: .
v_call: TRBV6-2/TRBV6-3
d_call: .
j_call: TRBJ1-1
cdr3_aa: CASSTARQTPPEAFF
cdr3_nt: TGTGCCAGCAGTACTGCAAGACAGACCCCCCCTGAAGCTTTCTTT

clone_size: once
v_call: TRBV7-2
d_call: .
j_call: TRBJ1-6
cdr3_aa: CASSYRDTHADNSPLHF
cdr3_nt: TGTGCCAGCAGCTACCGGGACACCCACGCGGATAATTCACCCCTCCACTTT

clone_size: .
v_call: TRBV12-3/TRBV12-4
d_call: .
j_call: TRBJ1-2
cdr3_aa: CASSATVNYGYTF
cdr3_nt: TGTGCCAGCAGTGCGACAGTTAACTATGGCTACACCTTC

clone_size: .
v_call: TRBV6-7
d_call: .
j_call: TRBJ2-1
cdr3_aa: CATASRGNWNEQFF
cdr3_nt: TGTGCCACCGCCTCGAGGGGGAATTGGAATGAGCAGTTCTTC

clone_size: .
v_call: TRBV4-1
d_call: TRBD1
j_call: TRBJ1-6
cdr3_aa: CASSHTDRWDSPLHF
cdr3_nt: TGCGCCAGCAGCCACACGGACAGGTGGGATTCACCCCTCCACTTT

clone_size: .
v_call: TRBV6-2/TRBV6-3
d_call: .
j_call: TRBJ2-3
cdr3_aa: CASSYPGGPADTQYF
cdr3_nt: TGTGCCAGCAGTTACCCGGGGGGCCCGGCAGATACGCAGTATTTT

clone_size: .
v_call: TRBV12-3/TRBV12-4
d_call: .
j_call: TRBJ2-3
cdr3_aa: CASSFSAADTQYF
cdr3_nt: TGTGCCAGCAGTTTTTCTGCGGCAGATACGCAGTATTTT

clone_size: .
v_call: TRBV27
d_call: .
j_call: TRBJ1-5
cdr3_aa: CASSPNRGNQPQHF
cdr3_nt: TGTGCCAGCAGTCCAAACAGGGGCAATCAGCCCCAGCATTTT

clone_size: .
v_call: TRBV10-3
d_call: TRBD2
j_call: TRBJ2-1
cdr3_aa: CATGDLAGFGSQFF
cdr3_nt: TGTGCCACAGGGGACCTAGCGGGCTTTGGTAGTCAGTTCTTC

clone_size: .
v_call: TRBV7-2
d_call: TRBD1
j_call: TRBJ1-1
cdr3_aa: CASSWTGGAGNTEAFF
cdr3_nt: TGTGCCAGCAGCTGGACAGGGGGCGCGGGGAACACTGAAGCTTTCTTT

clone_size: few
v_call: TRBV3-1/TRBV3-2
d_call: .
j_call: TRBJ1-1
cdr3_aa: CASSQTSPRNTEAFF
cdr3_nt: TGTGCCAGCAGCCAAACCTCGCCGCGCAACACTGAAGCTTTCTTT

clone_size: .
v_call: TRBV12-3/TRBV12-4
d_call: .
j_call: TRBJ1-6
cdr3_aa: CASRGGYNSPLHF
cdr3_nt: TGTGCCAGCAGGGGAGGATATAATTCACCCCTCCACTTT